This entry is about one T cell receptor (beta chain). The antigen is unknown. The entry originates in a study of CD8 T cells in ankylosing spondylitis. Study-level points and caveats: Disease-linked clones had a CD8+ phenotype and relatively low frequency in peripheral blood. Reportedly, matched ankylosing spondylitis synovial fluid was significantly enriched for disease-linked clones. In the blood and synovial fluid of reactive arthritis, some motif variants had been previously reported.

V shed 4 bases, J shed 6 bases, and the junction held 6 bases outside the gene matches. Germline loops: CDR1 DFQATT, CDR2 SNEGSKA (reference sequence). This CDR3 has 14 residues. Quantitative 5'-RACE with molecular barcodes generated TCR beta libraries. Each CDR3 protein gets one entry after TCRdb re-called the 5' RACE reads with MiXCR. The sample has about 250,000 distinct CDR3 sequences, around 32% seen once. The receptor's source is a male donor with ankylosing spondylitis or in good health (not recorded which). The chain employs TRBV20-1 and TRBJ1-5, with 10 bases aligning to TRBD1. Sequencing input: blood, either unsorted or a sorted T cell fraction (not recorded which). The CDR3 sequence: CSATRDRGGQPQHF. As DNA, the CDR3 is TGCAGTGCTACCCGGGACAGGGGTGGTCAGCCCCAGCATTTT.